This T cell receptor beta chain was captured in a study of a mutant IDH1 vaccine in newly diagnosed glioma. TCRdb's copy holds only in-frame clones and misses some; the assay was immunoSEQ multiplex PCR. Counted here are about 85,000 clones, just under 90% occurring once; the ten biggest clones make up approximately 0.8%. Notes on this clone: What it binds is unknown.

Regarding time point: week 47, end of study. Vaccinated patients received 300 ug of mutant IDH1 20-mer peptide per dose, with topical imiquimod. The patients were given eight vaccinations, one each in weeks 1, 3, 5, 7, 11, 15, 19 and 23. This TCR was recovered from a woman between 50 and 59 years old with glioma. Sequencing used PBMCs, obtained from a glioma patient whose treatment included an IDH1 peptide vaccine.

The CDR3 DNA reads as TGTGCCAGCAGTTTCTTACCCGGGGGCAATGAGCAGTTCTTC. This gives the protein CASSFLPGGNEQFF. This sequence joins TRBV28 and TRBJ2-1, with a possible D match to TRBD2 (6 bases). Germline V CDR1 and CDR2: MDHEN, SYDVKM. The CDR3 loop spans 14 amino acids. Trimming took 3 bases from V and 6 from J, leaving 12 bases between them.